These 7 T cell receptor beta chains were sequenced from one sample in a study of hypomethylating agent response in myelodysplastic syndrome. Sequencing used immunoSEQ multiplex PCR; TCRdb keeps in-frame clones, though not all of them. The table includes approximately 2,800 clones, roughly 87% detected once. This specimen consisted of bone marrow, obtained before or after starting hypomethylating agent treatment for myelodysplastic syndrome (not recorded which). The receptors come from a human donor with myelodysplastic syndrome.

CDR3 DNA sequence: TGTGCCAGCAGCTTAGCGCTCCATCCCATCTCCTACAATGAGCAGTTCTTC. Residues: CASSLALHPISYNEQFF. The chain employs TRBV7-2 and TRBJ2-1; no clear D. Trimming took off 0 bases at V and 0 bases at J, with 12 bases between the two ends. Germline CDR1 is SGHTA and CDR2 is FQGNSA. This CDR3 region has 17 residues. Variable domain in full (rest from reference TRBV7-2 and TRBJ2-1): GAGVSQSPSNKVTEKGKDVELRCDPISGHTALYWYRQSLGQGLEFLIYFQGNSAPDKSGLPSDRFSAERTGGSVSTLTIQRTQQEDSAVYLCASSLALHPISYNEQFFGPGTRLTVL.

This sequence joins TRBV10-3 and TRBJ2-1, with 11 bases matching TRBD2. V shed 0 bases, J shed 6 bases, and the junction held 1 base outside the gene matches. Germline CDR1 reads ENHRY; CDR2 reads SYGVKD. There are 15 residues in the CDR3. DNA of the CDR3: TGTGCCATCAGTGAGTCCACTAGCGGGGGCAATGAGCAGTTCTTC. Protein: CAISESTSGGNEQFF.

CDR3 DNA sequence: TGTGCCAGCAGACCAGTAGCGGGGAGAACTGAAGCTTTCTTT. This codes for CASRPVAGRTEAFF. This chain links TRBV27 with TRBJ1-1, with D unclear. Germline CDR1 MNHEY, CDR2 SMNVEV (reference sequence). The V and J ends lost 6 bases and 5 bases respectively, with 16 bases between them. There are 14 residues in the CDR3.

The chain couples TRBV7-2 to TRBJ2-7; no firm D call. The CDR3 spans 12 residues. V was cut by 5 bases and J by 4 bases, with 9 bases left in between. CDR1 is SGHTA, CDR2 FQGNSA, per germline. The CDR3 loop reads CASSRQTYEQYF. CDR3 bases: TGTGCCAGCAGCCGCCAGACGTACGAGCAGTACTTC.

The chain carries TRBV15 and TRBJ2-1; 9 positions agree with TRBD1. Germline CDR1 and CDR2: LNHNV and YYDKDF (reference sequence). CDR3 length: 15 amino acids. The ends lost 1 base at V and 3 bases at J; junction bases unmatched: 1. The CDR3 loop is CATSRVTGGYNEQFF. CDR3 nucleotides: TGTGCCACCAGCAGAGTGACAGGGGGCTACAATGAGCAGTTCTTC.

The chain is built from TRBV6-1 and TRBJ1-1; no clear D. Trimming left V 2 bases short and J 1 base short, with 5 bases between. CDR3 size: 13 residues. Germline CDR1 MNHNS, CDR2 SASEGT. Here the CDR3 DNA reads TGTGCCAGCAGTGAACAAAAGAACACTGAAGCTTTCTTT. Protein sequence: CASSEQKNTEAFF.

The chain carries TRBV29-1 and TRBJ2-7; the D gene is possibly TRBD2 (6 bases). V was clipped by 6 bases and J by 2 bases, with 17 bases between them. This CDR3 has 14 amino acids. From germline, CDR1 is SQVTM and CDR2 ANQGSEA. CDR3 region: CSVGKGTGAYEQYF. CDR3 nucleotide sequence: TGCAGCGTGGGGAAAGGGACGGGAGCCTACGAGCAGTACTTC.